A selection of T cell receptor beta chains follows, all from one sample in a study of early T cells in non-severe SARS-CoV-2 infection. TCRdb redid the calling of the 5' RACE reads with MiXCR, one entry per CDR3 protein. The sample shows roughly 50,000 distinct CDR3 sequences, about 7.7% of them seen only once. This material consisted of whole blood, taken at baseline. The receptors come from an adult who was a healthcare worker with PCR-confirmed SARS-CoV-2 infection or an uninfected control (not recorded which). Both conserved end residues are part of each CDR3. D genes are given only for firm matches. The listing skips clone size in some rows; elsewhere it reads once, few, many or a size class.

d_gene: -; abundance: -; v_gene: TRBV4-3; j_gene: TRBJ2-7; CDR3nt: TGCGCCAGCAGCCAAGTGCTGGGGGGTGGCAACGAGCAGTACTTC; CDR3aa: CASSQVLGGGNEQYF
d_gene: -; abundance: -; v_gene: TRBV5-4; j_gene: TRBJ2-7; CDR3nt: TGTGCCAGCAGCGATGTCGCCAGGCACCACGAGCAGTACTTC; CDR3aa: CASSDVARHHEQYF
d_gene: TRBD2; abundance: many; v_gene: TRBV4-3; j_gene: TRBJ2-2; CDR3nt: TGCGCCAGCAGCCCTAGGACTAGCGGGAGCGGGGAGCTGTTTTTT; CDR3aa: CASSPRTSGSGELFF
d_gene: -; abundance: many; v_gene: TRBV12-3/TRBV12-4; j_gene: TRBJ2-3; CDR3nt: TGTGCCAGCAGTGCGAGGATAGATACGCAGTATTTT; CDR3aa: CASSARIDTQYF
d_gene: -; abundance: few; v_gene: TRBV18; j_gene: TRBJ2-3; CDR3nt: TGTGCCAGCTCAAGGAGGACGGGAGAGACAGATACGCAGTATTTT; CDR3aa: CASSRRTGETDTQYF
d_gene: TRBD2; abundance: many; v_gene: TRBV28; j_gene: TRBJ2-7; CDR3nt: TGTGCCAGCCTACCCTCGGGGGAGGGGTTCCACTCCTACGAGCAGTACTTC; CDR3aa: CASLPSGEGFHSYEQYF
d_gene: TRBD2; abundance: few; v_gene: TRBV5-5; j_gene: TRBJ2-1; CDR3nt: TGTGCCAGCAGCTTGTTAAGGGGCCTAGCGGAAGGTGAGCAGTTCTTC; CDR3aa: CASSLLRGLAEGEQFF
d_gene: -; abundance: many; v_gene: TRBV20-1; j_gene: TRBJ2-7; CDR3nt: TGTAGTGCTCCACTTCCAGGAACTGGAGGTGACGAGCAGTACTTC; CDR3aa: CSAPLPGTGGDEQYF
d_gene: -; abundance: many; v_gene: TRBV7-9; j_gene: TRBJ1-2; CDR3nt: TGTGCCAGCAGCCTACAGAATAACTATGGCTACACCTTC; CDR3aa: CASSLQNNYGYTF
d_gene: -; abundance: many; v_gene: TRBV6-5; j_gene: TRBJ2-5; CDR3nt: TGTGCCAGCAGTTACGGCGGTCAAGAGACCCAGTACTTC; CDR3aa: CASSYGGQETQYF
d_gene: -; abundance: -; v_gene: TRBV7-3; j_gene: TRBJ2-2; CDR3nt: TGTGCCAGCAGCTTAAACCGCTATGCGCCCATGAACACCGGGGAGCTGTTTTTT; CDR3aa: CASSLNRYAPMNTGELFF
d_gene: -; abundance: few; v_gene: TRBV9; j_gene: TRBJ2-1; CDR3nt: TGTGCCAGCAGCGTAAGTGCTCCAGCCTACAATGAGCAGTTCTTC; CDR3aa: CASSVSAPAYNEQFF
d_gene: TRBD1; abundance: many; v_gene: TRBV7-6; j_gene: TRBJ2-7; CDR3nt: TGTGCCAGCAGCCCGCCTGGGACAGGGATTGGCGAGCAGTACTTC; CDR3aa: CASSPPGTGIGEQYF
d_gene: TRBD2; abundance: few; v_gene: TRBV6-5; j_gene: TRBJ2-6; CDR3nt: TGTGCCACGTTCCGTGGGGGGGAGGCCAACGTCCTGACTTTC; CDR3aa: CATFRGGEANVLTF
d_gene: -; abundance: few; v_gene: TRBV29-1; j_gene: TRBJ1-1; CDR3nt: TGCAGCACACAAAACAAGAACACTGAAGCTTTCTTT; CDR3aa: CSTQNKNTEAFF
d_gene: -; abundance: few; v_gene: TRBV6-5; j_gene: TRBJ2-2; CDR3nt: TGTGCCAGCAGTCTTGTGGGCGGGGAGCTGTTTTTT; CDR3aa: CASSLVGGELFF
d_gene: TRBD1; abundance: few; v_gene: TRBV7-7; j_gene: TRBJ2-7; CDR3nt: TGTGCCAGCAGCTGGGACAGGTCGGGCGAGCAGTACTTC; CDR3aa: CASSWDRSGEQYF
d_gene: -; abundance: few; v_gene: TRBV11-2; j_gene: TRBJ2-5; CDR3nt: TGTGCCAGCAGGCATCACTCGGGACGGGAAGAGACCCAGTACTTC; CDR3aa: CASRHHSGREETQYF
d_gene: TRBD1; abundance: few; v_gene: TRBV5-4; j_gene: TRBJ2-2; CDR3nt: TGTGCCAGCAGCCTGGACAGGGGGCAAACCGGGGAGCTGTTTTTT; CDR3aa: CASSLDRGQTGELFF
d_gene: -; abundance: few; v_gene: TRBV7-9; j_gene: TRBJ1-5; CDR3nt: TGTGCCAGCAGCTTAGGCGGGCAGACCTTTCAGCCCCAGCATTTT; CDR3aa: CASSLGGQTFQPQHF
d_gene: TRBD1; abundance: -; v_gene: TRBV2; j_gene: TRBJ2-5; CDR3nt: TGTGCCAGCGGGGGACAGCCTCAAGAGACCCAGTACTTC; CDR3aa: CASGGQPQETQYF
d_gene: -; abundance: -; v_gene: TRBV30; j_gene: TRBJ2-7; CDR3nt: TGTGCCTGGAGTCTCCATTACGAGGCGCCGCAGTACTTC; CDR3aa: CAWSLHYEAPQYF
d_gene: TRBD2; abundance: few; v_gene: TRBV4-2; j_gene: TRBJ2-7; CDR3nt: TGTGCCAGCAGCCATATAGCGGGAGCCGCCACGAGCGAGTACTTC; CDR3aa: CASSHIAGAATSEYF
d_gene: -; abundance: -; v_gene: TRBV28; j_gene: TRBJ2-7; CDR3nt: TGTGCCAGCAGTGAAGCCGTCGCGGGAAGGTACGAGCAGTACTTC; CDR3aa: CASSEAVAGRYEQYF
d_gene: TRBD2; abundance: few; v_gene: TRBV29-1; j_gene: TRBJ2-7; CDR3nt: TGCAGCGTTGCAGGACTAGCGGGATCCTACGAGCAGTACTTC; CDR3aa: CSVAGLAGSYEQYF
d_gene: TRBD1; abundance: many; v_gene: TRBV7-9; j_gene: TRBJ2-7; CDR3nt: TGTGCCAGCAGCCCAACCGGGACAGGGACATCCGAGCAGTACTTC; CDR3aa: CASSPTGTGTSEQYF
d_gene: -; abundance: many; v_gene: TRBV18; j_gene: TRBJ2-3; CDR3nt: TGTGCCAGCTCACCGGAGGGACATCCGAGCACAGATACGCAGTATTTT; CDR3aa: CASSPEGHPSTDTQYF
d_gene: TRBD1; abundance: few; v_gene: TRBV7-6; j_gene: TRBJ1-1; CDR3nt: TGTGCCAGCAGCTTAGAACAGGGGGCGCCGAGGGGTACTGAAGCTTTCTTT; CDR3aa: CASSLEQGAPRGTEAFF
d_gene: TRBD1; abundance: few; v_gene: TRBV12-3/TRBV12-4; j_gene: TRBJ1-4; CDR3nt: TGTGCCAGCAGTTTATTCGGGACAGGGGGTGAAAAACTGTTTTTT; CDR3aa: CASSLFGTGGEKLFF
d_gene: TRBD1; abundance: -; v_gene: TRBV10-3; j_gene: TRBJ1-3; CDR3nt: TGTGCCATCAGAACGGACAGGGGCTCTGGAAACACCATATATTTT; CDR3aa: CAIRTDRGSGNTIYF
d_gene: -; abundance: many; v_gene: TRBV5-4; j_gene: TRBJ1-1; CDR3nt: TGTGCCAGCAGCTTGGGGGGCATGAACACTGAAGCTTTCTTT; CDR3aa: CASSLGGMNTEAFF
d_gene: TRBD1; abundance: -; v_gene: TRBV7-6; j_gene: TRBJ2-1; CDR3nt: TGTGCCAGCAGCCCGCGGGACAGGGATAAGAATGAGCAGTTCTTC; CDR3aa: CASSPRDRDKNEQFF
d_gene: -; abundance: -; v_gene: TRBV4-1; j_gene: TRBJ1-1; CDR3nt: TGCGCCAGCAGCCAGGACCAGAGGAGGGTTAAAGAAGCTTTCTTT; CDR3aa: CASSQDQRRVKEAFF
d_gene: -; abundance: -; v_gene: TRBV27; j_gene: TRBJ1-6; CDR3nt: TGTGCCAGCAGACCGGGGGATTCACCCCTCCACTTT; CDR3aa: CASRPGDSPLHF
d_gene: -; abundance: many; v_gene: TRBV28; j_gene: TRBJ2-5; CDR3nt: TGTGCCAGCTGTTCCGGGACCTACCAAGAGACCCAGTACTTC; CDR3aa: CASCSGTYQETQYF
d_gene: -; abundance: -; v_gene: TRBV7-6; j_gene: TRBJ1-3; CDR3nt: TGTGCCAGCAGCTCTAGGAGCTCTGGAAACACCATATATTTT; CDR3aa: CASSSRSSGNTIYF
d_gene: -; abundance: few; v_gene: TRBV6-2/TRBV6-3; j_gene: TRBJ2-1; CDR3nt: TGTGCCAGCAGTCAGGAGCAGGGCGGAGTCTACAATGAGCAGTTCTTC; CDR3aa: CASSQEQGGVYNEQFF
d_gene: -; abundance: many; v_gene: TRBV12-3/TRBV12-4; j_gene: TRBJ2-3; CDR3nt: TGTGCCAGCAGTCCCGGGGGGCGGCCTTTCACAGATACGCAGTATTTT; CDR3aa: CASSPGGRPFTDTQYF
d_gene: -; abundance: many; v_gene: TRBV20-1; j_gene: TRBJ2-5; CDR3nt: TGCAGTGCTAGAGTTGGGCACCAAGAGACCCAGTACTTC; CDR3aa: CSARVGHQETQYF
d_gene: TRBD2; abundance: many; v_gene: TRBV25-1; j_gene: TRBJ2-2; CDR3nt: TGTGCCAGCAGTGAATATTTTAAGGCGGGAGCAGGAACCGGGGAGCTGTTTTTT; CDR3aa: CASSEYFKAGAGTGELFF
d_gene: TRBD1; abundance: -; v_gene: TRBV5-1; j_gene: TRBJ2-1; CDR3nt: TGCGCCAGCAGCTTGGCTCGGACAGGCTCCTACAATGAGCAGTTCTTC; CDR3aa: CASSLARTGSYNEQFF
d_gene: -; abundance: -; v_gene: TRBV10-3; j_gene: TRBJ2-7; CDR3nt: TGTGCCATCAGTGAGGGGACAGCGGGCTACGAGCAGTACTTC; CDR3aa: CAISEGTAGYEQYF
d_gene: -; abundance: many; v_gene: TRBV29-1; j_gene: TRBJ2-7; CDR3nt: TGCAGCGTAAAGCGAGCAGGGGGGAACTACGAGCAGTACTTC; CDR3aa: CSVKRAGGNYEQYF
d_gene: TRBD2; abundance: many; v_gene: TRBV7-6; j_gene: TRBJ2-1; CDR3nt: TGTGCCAGCAGCCCCTCTTTAGGAAGCGGGAGGCCTTACAATGAGCAGTTCTTC; CDR3aa: CASSPSLGSGRPYNEQFF
d_gene: -; abundance: many; v_gene: TRBV5-6; j_gene: TRBJ1-3; CDR3nt: TGTGCCAGCAGCTTCCCGGCTGGAAACACCATATATTTT; CDR3aa: CASSFPAGNTIYF
d_gene: TRBD1; abundance: many; v_gene: TRBV5-1; j_gene: TRBJ1-1; CDR3nt: TGCGCCAGCAGACGGGACAGGGAAGGGAACACTGAAGCTTTCTTT; CDR3aa: CASRRDREGNTEAFF
d_gene: -; abundance: -; v_gene: TRBV29-1; j_gene: TRBJ2-1; CDR3nt: TGCAGCGTTAGGGGGAGTTCCTACAATGAGCAGTTCTTC; CDR3aa: CSVRGSSYNEQFF
d_gene: TRBD2; abundance: few; v_gene: TRBV11-2; j_gene: TRBJ2-7; CDR3nt: TGTGCCAGCAGAAAAGCCGGGACTAGCGACTACGAGCAGTACTTC; CDR3aa: CASRKAGTSDYEQYF
d_gene: TRBD2; abundance: many; v_gene: TRBV19; j_gene: TRBJ2-1; CDR3nt: TGTGCCAGTAGTAGTCTAGCGGGAGCGTGGTCCTACAATGAGCAGTTCTTC; CDR3aa: CASSSLAGAWSYNEQFF
d_gene: -; abundance: many; v_gene: TRBV7-6; j_gene: TRBJ2-5; CDR3nt: TGTGCCAGCAGCTTAGAGGCAGGGGCGGAGACCCAGTACTTC; CDR3aa: CASSLEAGAETQYF
d_gene: TRBD2; abundance: -; v_gene: TRBV29-1; j_gene: TRBJ2-5; CDR3nt: TGCAGCGTTGGTCCTAGCGGGAGTGTGACCCAGTACTTC; CDR3aa: CSVGPSGSVTQYF
d_gene: TRBD2; abundance: -; v_gene: TRBV28; j_gene: TRBJ2-7; CDR3nt: TGTGCCAGCAGTTATTCCCCTTTGGTAGCGGGGACCTACGAGCAGTACTTC; CDR3aa: CASSYSPLVAGTYEQYF
d_gene: -; abundance: -; v_gene: TRBV5-5; j_gene: TRBJ2-6; CDR3nt: TGTGCCAGCAGCGCCGGGTACAGGGCTGGGGCCAACGTCCTGACTTTC; CDR3aa: CASSAGYRAGANVLTF
d_gene: TRBD1; abundance: few; v_gene: TRBV20-1; j_gene: TRBJ1-6; CDR3nt: TGCAGTGCTAGAGGGACAGGGTCAAGTCCGGTCTCCTATAATTCACCCCTCCACTTT; CDR3aa: CSARGTGSSPVSYNSPLHF
d_gene: TRBD1; abundance: -; v_gene: TRBV7-2; j_gene: TRBJ1-2; CDR3nt: TGTGCCAGCAGCTTGCCGGGACAGGTCTTTTCGGGAGGCTACACCTTC; CDR3aa: CASSLPGQVFSGGYTF
d_gene: TRBD1; abundance: -; v_gene: TRBV10-1; j_gene: TRBJ2-3; CDR3nt: TGCGCCAGCAGTGAGTCGGGACAGGAGTCAGATACGCAGTATTTT; CDR3aa: CASSESGQESDTQYF
d_gene: TRBD1; abundance: many; v_gene: TRBV20-1; j_gene: TRBJ1-2; CDR3nt: TGCAGTGCTCTAACCGGGACAGACCTTAACTATGGCTACACCTTC; CDR3aa: CSALTGTDLNYGYTF
d_gene: -; abundance: many; v_gene: TRBV4-2; j_gene: TRBJ2-7; CDR3nt: TGTGCCAGCAGCCAAGATATTAGGGGGAGGGTCTCCTACGAGCAGTACTTC; CDR3aa: CASSQDIRGRVSYEQYF
d_gene: -; abundance: few; v_gene: TRBV21-1; j_gene: TRBJ2-1; CDR3nt: TGTGCCAGCAGTACAGGGCATCCCTACAATGAGCAGTTCTTC; CDR3aa: CASSTGHPYNEQFF